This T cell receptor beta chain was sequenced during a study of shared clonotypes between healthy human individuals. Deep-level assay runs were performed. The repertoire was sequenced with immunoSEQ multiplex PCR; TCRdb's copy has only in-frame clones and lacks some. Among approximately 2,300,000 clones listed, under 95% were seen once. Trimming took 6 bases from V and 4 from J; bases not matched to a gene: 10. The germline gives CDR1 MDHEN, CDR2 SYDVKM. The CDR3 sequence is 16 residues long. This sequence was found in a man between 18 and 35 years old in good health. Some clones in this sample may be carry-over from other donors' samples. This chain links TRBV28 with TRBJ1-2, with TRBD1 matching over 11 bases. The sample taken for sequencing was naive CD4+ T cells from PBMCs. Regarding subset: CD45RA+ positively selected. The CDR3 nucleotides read TGTGCCAGCAGCCCCGGCGCCGGGACAGGGGGCTATGGCTACACCTTC. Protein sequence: CASSPGAGTGGYGYTF.